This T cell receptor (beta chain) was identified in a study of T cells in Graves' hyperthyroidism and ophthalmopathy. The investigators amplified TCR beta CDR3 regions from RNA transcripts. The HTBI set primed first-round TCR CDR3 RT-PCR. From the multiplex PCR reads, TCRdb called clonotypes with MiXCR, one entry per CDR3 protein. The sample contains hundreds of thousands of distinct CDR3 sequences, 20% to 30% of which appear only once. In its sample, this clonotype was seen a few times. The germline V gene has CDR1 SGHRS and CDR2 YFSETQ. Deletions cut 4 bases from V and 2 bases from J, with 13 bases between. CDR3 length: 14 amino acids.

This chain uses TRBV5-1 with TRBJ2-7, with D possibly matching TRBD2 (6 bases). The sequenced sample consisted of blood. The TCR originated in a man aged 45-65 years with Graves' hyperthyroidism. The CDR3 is CASSTGGIPYEQYF. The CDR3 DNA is TGCGCCAGCAGCACCGGGGGAATCCCCTACGAGCAGTACTTC.